Listed below are T cell receptor beta chains from one sample, sequenced in a study of CD8 T cells in ankylosing spondylitis. MiXCR was run by TCRdb on the 5' RACE reads, yielding one entry per CDR3 protein. The table includes approximately 300,000 distinct CDR3 sequences, 8% detected once. Sequencing was carried out using blood, either unsorted or a sorted T cell fraction (not recorded which). These receptors were obtained from a male donor with ankylosing spondylitis. Each CDR3 is given without its conserved first and last residue.

J | length | V | CDR3
TRBJ2-5 | 11 | TRBV5-1 | ASSLIGSETQY
TRBJ2-7 | 10 | TRBV29-1 | SAGGTGYEQY
TRBJ2-7 | 9 | TRBV14 | ASSIASEQY
TRBJ2-3 | 13 | TRBV15 | ATSRDGGSTDTQY
TRBJ2-2 | 13 | TRBV12-3/TRBV12-4 | ASSLTGRNTGELF
TRBJ2-5 | 12 | TRBV9 | ASTTSGAQETQY
TRBJ2-7 | 12 | TRBV9 | ASSVGTGNYEQY
TRBJ2-1 | 14 | TRBV4-1 | ASSQRPGTSGNEQF
TRBJ2-1 | 13 | TRBV27 | ASSLMGTTYNEQF
TRBJ2-1 | 11 | TRBV3-1 | ASSQVPEHEQF
TRBJ1-2 | 15 | TRBV6-1 | ASSDLLGSPLGYGYT